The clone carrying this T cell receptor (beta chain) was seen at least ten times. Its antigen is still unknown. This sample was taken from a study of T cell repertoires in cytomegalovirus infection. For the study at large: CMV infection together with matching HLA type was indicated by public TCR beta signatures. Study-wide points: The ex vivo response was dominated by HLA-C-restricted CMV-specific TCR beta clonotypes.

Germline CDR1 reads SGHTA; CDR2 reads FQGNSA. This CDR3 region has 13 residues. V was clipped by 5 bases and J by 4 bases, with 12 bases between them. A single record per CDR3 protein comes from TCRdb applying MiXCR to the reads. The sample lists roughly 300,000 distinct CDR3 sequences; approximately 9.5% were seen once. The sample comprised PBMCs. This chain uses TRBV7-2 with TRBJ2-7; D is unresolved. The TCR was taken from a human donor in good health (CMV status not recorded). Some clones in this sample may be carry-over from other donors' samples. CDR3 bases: TGTGCCAGCAGCCCGAGAGTGGATTACGAGCAGTACTTC. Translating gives CASSPRVDYEQYF.